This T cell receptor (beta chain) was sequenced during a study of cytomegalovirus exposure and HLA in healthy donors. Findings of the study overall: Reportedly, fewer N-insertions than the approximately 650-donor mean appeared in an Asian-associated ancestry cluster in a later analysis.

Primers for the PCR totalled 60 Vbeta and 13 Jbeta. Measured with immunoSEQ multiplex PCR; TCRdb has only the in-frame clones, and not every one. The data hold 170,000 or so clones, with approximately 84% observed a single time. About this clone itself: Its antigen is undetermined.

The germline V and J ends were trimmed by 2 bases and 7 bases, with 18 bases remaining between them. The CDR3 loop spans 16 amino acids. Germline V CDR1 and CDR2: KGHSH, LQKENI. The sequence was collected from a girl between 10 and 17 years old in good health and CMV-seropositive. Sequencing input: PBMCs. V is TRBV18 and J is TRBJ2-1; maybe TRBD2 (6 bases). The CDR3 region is CASSPEVRDSGNEQFF. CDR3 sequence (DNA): TGTGCCAGCTCACCAGAAGTCCGGGACTCCGGTAATGAGCAGTTCTTC.